The 26 T cell receptor beta chains presented below share a single source sample, sequenced in a study of T-cell reconstitution after alpha-beta-depleted transplantation in children. Library preparation (for TCRbeta) was performed with unique molecular identifiers. One entry per CDR3 protein, called by TCRdb with MiXCR from the PCR reads. The profile shows 600,000 to 800,000 distinct CDR3 sequences, about an eighth of them singletons. This material consisted of PBMCs, taken before TCRalphabeta/CD19-depleted stem cell transplant. Every receptor here comes from a girl aged 2 to 10 with congenital amegakaryocytic thrombocytopenia, due to receive a stem cell transplant.

The genes are TRBV4-1 and TRBJ2-3; 8 bases fit TRBD2. Germline V gene lookup returns CDR1 MGHRA and CDR2 YSYEKL. There are 17 residues in the CDR3. Unmatched junction bases numbered 9, after V lost 2 bases and J lost 2 bases. In nucleotides, the CDR3 is TGCGCCAGCAGCCAAATCGGCGGGAGGCATAACACAGATACGCAGTATTTT. This encodes CASSQIGGRHNTDTQYF.

The table lists this clonotype with many counts. V usage is TRBV5-5 and J usage is TRBJ2-1, with TRBD2 matching 8 bases. Trimming cost V 4 bases and J 0 bases; bases outside gene matches: 12. The CDR3 consists of 18 residues. Germline CDR1 reads SGHKS; CDR2 reads YYEKEE (reference sequence). The CDR3 nucleotides are TGTGCCAGCAGCCTTCCTGGCGGGAGGATCCCCTCCTACAATGAGCAGTTCTTC. This codes for CASSLPGGRIPSYNEQFF.

In this sample, this clonotype turned up many times. The gene calls are TRBV29-1 and TRBJ1-1; D is unresolved. This CDR3 comprises 12 residues. V was shortened by 5 bases and J by 3 bases, with 10 bases between the two germline ends. Germline V lookup: CDR1 SQVTM, CDR2 ANQGSEA. The DNA of the CDR3 is TGCAGCGTTTCGAATTGGGACACTGAAGCTTTCTTT. Protein sequence: CSVSNWDTEAFF.

This rearrangement joins TRBV2 to TRBJ2-3; tentatively, D is TRBD1 (6 bases). This CDR3 spans 14 amino acids. Deletions cut 7 bases from V and 4 bases from J, with 15 bases between. Germline lookup yields CDR1 SNHLY and CDR2 FYNNEI. Here the CDR3 reads CASTVGGVADTQYF. CDR3 coding DNA: TGTGCCAGCACTGTAGGGGGAGTAGCAGATACGCAGTATTTT.

V usage is TRBV28 and J usage is TRBJ2-7; 7 bases are shared with TRBD1. Trimming cost V 5 bases and J 2 bases; bases outside gene matches: 12. The CDR3 totals 16 residues. The germline V gene encodes CDR1 MDHEN and CDR2 SYDVKM. The CDR3: CASSHLKAGGTYEQYF. The CDR3 DNA follows: TGTGCCAGCAGTCACCTCAAGGCAGGGGGTACCTACGAGCAGTACTTC.

J is TRBJ2-1 and V is TRBV7-8; perhaps TRBD2 as D (7 bases). Trimming took 3 bases from V and 4 from J, leaving 13 bases between them. Germline V CDR1 and CDR2: SGHVS, FQNEAQ. The CDR3 loop spans 15 amino acids. This CDR3 is CASSLGGGRYNEQFF. The CDR3 DNA reads as TGTGCCAGCAGCTTGGGGGGGGGGCGATACAATGAGCAGTTCTTC.

This clonotype appeared many times. The chain employs TRBV29-1 and TRBJ1-1; TRBD1 might be the D (5 bases). CDR3 length: 13 residues. Per germline, CDR1 SQVTM and CDR2 ANQGSEA. Trimming removed 7 bases from V and 11 bases from J, with 23 bases in between. The CDR3: CSAIIDSAREAFF. The CDR3 bases are TGCAGCGCAATCATCGACAGCGCTAGAGAGGCTTTCTTT.

In this sample, this clonotype turned up a few times. This sequence joins TRBV14 and TRBJ2-1; D not resolved. The CDR3 consists of 17 residues. Germline V gene lookup returns CDR1 SGHDN and CDR2 FVKESK. Deletions cut 1 base from V and 4 bases from J, with 17 bases between. The CDR3 sequence is CASSQVAGQSPYNEQFF. CDR3 in DNA: TGTGCCAGCAGCCAAGTGGCCGGCCAATCGCCTTACAATGAGCAGTTCTTC.

A word on this clonotype: A read error may be the cause here, since a much bigger clone is one base away. No conserved phenylalanine or tryptophan is present at the end of the CDR3, so a read error is the likely explanation. V usage is TRBV20-1 and J usage is TRBJ2-5; perhaps TRBD2 as D (5 bases). V lost 2 bases and J 1 base, leaving 11 bases between the germline ends. The CDR3 is 14 amino acids. The germline V gene has CDR1 DFQATT and CDR2 SNEGSKA (reference sequence). This CDR3 is CSARSSETQETQYS. Written as DNA, the CDR3 is TGCAGTGCTAGAAGTAGCGAAACCCAAGAGACCCAGTACTCC.

The chain couples TRBV19 to TRBJ2-1; D assignment may be TRBD1 or TRBD2 (5 bases each). Trimming removed 1 base at V and 13 bases at J, with 11 bases between. Germline V gene lookup returns CDR1 LNHDA and CDR2 SQIVND (reference sequence). This CDR3 has 12 amino acids. CDR3 DNA sequence: TGTGCCAGTAGTATAGGGGACGGTCACCAGTTCTTC. Translation gives CASSIGDGHQFF.

A remark on this clonotype: The junction and the germline gene differ at one end; a read error may be behind it. For the CDR3, the DNA is TGTGCCAGCAGTTTAGGGCATCCACTTGGGGGCTACGAGCAGTCCTTC. It is translated as CASSLGHPLGGYEQSF. The V gene is TRBV12-3 or TRBV12-4, the J gene TRBJ2-7; TRBD1 is a possible D gene (6 bases). The CDR3 length is 16 residues.

This clonotype has at least ten counts. This rearrangement joins TRBV12-3 or TRBV12-4 to TRBJ1-2; 8 bases align to TRBD1. CDR3 length: 13 amino acids. V gave up 3 bases and J gave up 9 bases; unmatched junction bases: 6. The DNA for the CDR3 is TGTGCCAGCAGTTTGAGGGACAGGCCGCGCTACACCTTC. Translation: CASSLRDRPRYTF.

V gene TRBV5-1 combines with J gene TRBJ2-2; D is ambiguous. V dropped 0 bases and J dropped 0 bases, with 9 bases sitting between them. The CDR3 loop spans 16 amino acids. Germline CDR1 is SGHRS and CDR2 is YFSETQ. The CDR3 region is CASSLVHRANTGELFF. CDR3 nucleotide sequence: TGCGCCAGCAGCTTGGTGCACAGAGCGAACACCGGGGAGCTGTTTTTT. Variable domain in full (rest from reference TRBV5-1 and TRBJ2-2): KAGVTQTPRYLIKTRGQQVTLSCSPISGHRSVSWYQQTPGQGLQFLFEYFSETQRNKGNFPGRFSGRQFSNSRSEMNVSTLELGDSALYLCASSLVHRANTGELFFGEGSRLTVL.

This clonotype was detected many times. The gene calls are TRBV5-1 and TRBJ1-5; a possible D gene is TRBD1 (6 bases). CDR1 is SGHRS, CDR2 YFSETQ, per germline. V lost 4 bases and J lost 7, with 15 bases in between. There are 14 residues in the CDR3. Here the CDR3 DNA reads TGCGCCAGCAGCCAAAGTGGGGGCGGACAGCCCCAGCATTTT. Translated: CASSQSGGGQPQHF. Full variable domain (outside the CDR3, taken from reference TRBV5-1 and TRBJ1-5): KAGVTQTPRYLIKTRGQQVTLSCSPISGHRSVSWYQQTPGQGLQFLFEYFSETQRNKGNFPGRFSGRQFSNSRSEMNVSTLELGDSALYLCASSQSGGGQPQHFGDGTRLSIL.

This clonotype was recorded a few times. The chain has TRBV5-1 and TRBJ2-7, with D maybe TRBD2 (6 bases). CDR3 length: 17 residues. Germline assignment: CDR1 SGHRS and CDR2 YFSETQ. V was cut by 0 bases and J by 5 bases, with 21 bases left in between. The CDR3, as DNA: TGCGCCAGCAGCTTGGAATCTCCGGGAGCCATGGAGGACGAGCAGTACTTC. Amino acids: CASSLESPGAMEDEQYF.

This clonotype was seen ten or more times. The V call is TRBV20-1, the J call TRBJ2-1; TRBD2 aligns across 11 bases. Unmatched junction bases numbered 13, after V lost 6 bases and J lost 6 bases. The germline gives CDR1 DFQATT, CDR2 SNEGSKA (reference sequence). This CDR3 comprises 16 residues. CDR3 sequence reads: CSASEWGTSGANEQFF. CDR3 sequence (DNA): TGCAGTGCCAGTGAGTGGGGGACTAGCGGTGCCAATGAGCAGTTCTTC.

There are many counts of this clonotype. The chain combines TRBV5-1 with TRBJ2-1; 10 positions match TRBD2. V was clipped by 4 bases and J by 8 bases; unmatched bases: 9. Germline CDR1 SGHRS, CDR2 YFSETQ. CDR3 length: 15 amino acids. The CDR3 DNA reads as TGCGCCAGCAGCAAACCGGGACTAGCGTCTGATGAGCAGTTCTTC. This sequence encodes CASSKPGLASDEQFF.

This chain uses TRBV27 with TRBJ2-7, with D possibly TRBD2 on 6 matching bases. The CDR3 sequence is 13 residues long. The V end lost 3 bases, the J end lost 6 bases, and 12 bases lay between the germline ends. Looked up from germline, CDR1 is MNHEY and CDR2 is SMNVEV (reference sequence). Written as DNA, the CDR3 is TGTGCCAGCAGTTTCGACCCTAGCGCCGAGCAGTACTTC. Protein: CASSFDPSAEQYF.

This clonotype has only a few counts. The V call is TRBV18, the J call TRBJ2-1; D unclear. This CDR3 has 13 amino acids. Trimming took 2 bases from V and 5 from J, leaving 7 bases between them. The germline V gene has CDR1 KGHSH and CDR2 LQKENI. CDR3 amino acids: CASSPSYDNEQFF. The CDR3 DNA is TGTGCCAGCTCACCATCTTATGACAATGAGCAGTTCTTC.

This clonotype was recorded many times. V usage is TRBV25-1 and J usage is TRBJ1-1, with D uncertain. The length of the CDR3 is 13 residues. V was pared by 1 base and J by 10 bases, with 13 bases between. Germline V gives CDR1 MGHDK, CDR2 SYGVNS. The CDR3 reads CASSEFASGAAFF. The CDR3 coding sequence is TGTGCCAGCAGTGAATTCGCATCCGGTGCAGCTTTCTTT.

The chain couples TRBV7-8 to TRBJ2-2; the D is unclear. V lost 4 bases, J lost 6 bases, and 9 bases lay in between. Germline CDR1 is SGHVS and CDR2 is FQNEAQ. CDR3 length equals 13 residues. The CDR3 reads CASSWYGSGELFF. The CDR3, as DNA: TGTGCCAGCAGCTGGTATGGGTCCGGGGAGCTGTTTTTT.

This clonotype was recorded a few times. V is TRBV2 and J is TRBJ2-7; tentative D call: TRBD1 (5 bases). Trimming took 4 bases from V and 3 from J, leaving 10 bases between them. The CDR3 runs to 13 residues. Germline V CDR1 and CDR2: SNHLY, FYNNEI. CDR3 bases: TGTGCCAGCAGTGTGACAGCCTTCTACGAGCAGTACTTC. Its translation: CASSVTAFYEQYF. The full variable domain, with the rest looked up from reference TRBV2 and TRBJ2-7, is EPEVTQTPSHQVTQMGQEVILRCVPISNHLYFYWYRQILGQKVEFLVSFYNNEISEKSEIFDDQFSVERPDGSNFTLKIRSTKLEDSAMYFCASSVTAFYEQYFGPGTRLTVT.

The chain has TRBV28 and TRBJ2-5; D possibly uses TRBD1 or TRBD2 (5 bases each). The CDR3 covers 14 residues. Germline-derived CDR1 and CDR2 are MDHEN and SYDVKM. Trimming shortened V by 1 base and J by 5 bases, and 11 bases separated the two germline ends. In DNA, the CDR3 is TGTGCCAGCAGTTTATATCAGGGACCGGAGACCCAGTACTTC. This gives the protein CASSLYQGPETQYF. The whole variable domain, remainder taken from reference TRBV28 and TRBJ2-5, is DVKVTQSSRYLVKRTGEKVFLECVQDMDHENMFWYRQDPGLGLRLIYFSYDVKMKEKGDIPEGYSVSREKKERFSLILESASTNQTSMYLCASSLYQGPETQYFGPGTRLLVL.

J is TRBJ2-1 and V is TRBV7-9; the match to TRBD2 covers 13 bases. This CDR3 has 20 residues. Germline assignment: CDR1 SEHNR and CDR2 FQNEAQ (reference sequence). V lost 5 bases, J lost 2 bases, and 15 bases stayed unmatched. The CDR3 sequence: CASSPARQGTSGRAYNEQFF. CDR3 DNA sequence: TGTGCCAGCAGCCCCGCCCGACAGGGAACTAGCGGGAGGGCCTACAATGAGCAGTTCTTC.

This clonotype turned up a few times. V gene TRBV29-1 combines with J gene TRBJ2-6, with 7 bases identical to TRBD1. Germline V lookup: CDR1 SQVTM, CDR2 ANQGSEA. V dropped 6 bases and J dropped 0; count of bases not matched to a gene: 11. The CDR3 is 17 amino acids. CDR3 amino acids: CSVISPGQTSGANVLTF. Written as DNA, the CDR3 is TGCAGCGTGATAAGTCCGGGACAGACCTCTGGGGCCAACGTCCTGACTTTC.

With regard to this clonotype: This could be a read error, since a much larger clone is one nucleotide away. CDR3 loop: CSSSGEWSLTDTLYF. The CDR3 region has the DNA TGCAGCTCCAGCGGCGAGTGGAGTCTCACAGATACGCTGTATTTT. The V gene is TRBV29-1, the J gene TRBJ2-3; D possibly corresponds to TRBD2 (5 bases). The CDR3 loop spans 15 amino acids. The germline gives CDR1 SQVTM, CDR2 ANQGSEA.